This TCR beta chain was sequenced for a study of a mutant IDH1 vaccine in newly diagnosed glioma. Overall study context: Vaccines were begun 4-6 weeks after radiotherapy alone, or with temozolomide cycles. The timing of visit V12 was week 35, and that of visit V13 was week 47.

The time point here: week 35, safety follow-up. With topical imiquimod, each dose of the vaccine consisted of 300 ug of mutant IDH1 20-mer peptide. Libraries were prepared by immunoSEQ multiplex PCR; TCRdb keeps only in-frame clonotypes and omits some of them. This sample has roughly 50,000 clones; roughly 80% occur once, and the top ten carry more than 6.5%. Per the germline V gene, CDR1 is SQVTM and CDR2 is ANQGSEA. Trimming at V came to 6 bases and at J to 0 bases, leaving 6 bases not matched to a gene. CDR3 length: 14 residues. The sample holds one count of this clone. The antigen remains unidentified.

The sample here was PBMCs, taken from a glioma patient whose treatment included an IDH1 peptide vaccine. This TCR came from a man aged 35-49 years with glioma. This chain uses TRBV29-1 with TRBJ1-2; the match to TRBD1 covers 8 bases. CDR3 sequence: CSVIRTGPNYGYTF. The CDR3 DNA is TGCAGCGTCATCCGGACAGGGCCTAACTATGGCTACACCTTC.